This passage covers 7 T cell receptor beta chains from one sample sequenced in a study of T cells after yellow fever vaccination. TCRdb redid the calling of the 5' RACE reads with MiXCR, one entry per CDR3 protein. Of about 22,000 distinct CDR3 sequences listed, 5.2% are singletons. The material sequenced was PBMCs, either bulk or a sorted T-cell subset (CD4+, CD8+, memory, or dextramer-sorted; not recorded which), taken about 49 days after the first yellow fever vaccination. The receptor set was obtained from a man aged 18 to 35 who received the YFV17D yellow fever vaccine.

This clonotype was recorded many times. The rearrangement links TRBV30 to TRBJ1-5; 11 nucleotides line up with TRBD1. CDR3 size: 17 residues. Germline V gives CDR1 GTSNPN, CDR2 SVGIG (reference sequence). J was trimmed by 0 bases and V by 3 bases; bases with no gene match: 7. DNA for the CDR3: TGTGCCTGGAGCCGCGGGACAGGGGGATATAGCAATCAGCCCCAGCATTTT. It specifies CAWSRGTGGYSNQPQHF. The full variable domain, in which reference TRBV30 and TRBJ1-5 provide the parts outside the CDR3, is SQTIHQWPATLVQPVGSPLSLECTVEGTSNPNLYWYRQAAGRGLQLLFYSVGIGQISSEVPQNLSASRPQDRQFILSSKKLLLSDSGFYLCAWSRGTGGYSNQPQHFGDGTRLSIL.

This clonotype has ten or more counts. The V and J genes are TRBV2 and TRBJ1-1, with D perhaps matching TRBD1 (6 bases). The CDR3 contains 16 residues. Germline loops: CDR1 SNHLY, CDR2 FYNNEI. V lost 2 bases, J lost 5 bases, and 18 bases lay in between. The chain's CDR3 is CASSEYGARQATEAFF. The DNA for the CDR3 is TGTGCCAGCAGTGAATACGGGGCCCGACAGGCAACTGAAGCTTTCTTT. Drawing the rest from reference TRBV2 and TRBJ1-1, the complete variable domain is EPEVTQTPSHQVTQMGQEVILRCVPISNHLYFYWYRQILGQKVEFLVSFYNNEISEKSEIFDDQFSVERPDGSNFTLKIRSTKLEDSAMYFCASSEYGARQATEAFFGQGTRLTVV.

In its sample, this clonotype was seen many times. The rearrangement uses TRBV5-6 and TRBJ1-5, with D possibly matching TRBD1 (5 bases). The CDR3 sequence is 14 residues long. Germline V CDR1 and CDR2: SGHDT, YYEEEE. Trimming stripped 4 bases from V and 2 bases from J, with 10 bases between. The DNA of the CDR3 is TGTGCCAGCAGCGGAGGGGTGCGCAATCAGCCCCAGCATTTT. This encodes CASSGGVRNQPQHF.

This clonotype was counted many times. The chain combines TRBV20-1 with TRBJ1-6; D remains unclear. CDR3 length: 13 residues. V was clipped by 1 base and J by 7 bases, with 8 bases between them. CDR1 and CDR2 (germline): DFQATT, SNEGSKA (reference sequence). The CDR3 DNA follows: TGCAGTGCTAGAGGGCCCCAGAATTCACCCCTCCACTTT. This codes for CSARGPQNSPLHF.

This clonotype is labeled as medium-sized. The chain uses TRBV4-2 and TRBJ2-1; D gene uncertain. This CDR3 spans 16 amino acids. Per the germline V gene, CDR1 is LGHNA and CDR2 is YNFKEQ. V dropped 0 bases and J dropped 0 bases, with 9 bases sitting between them. CDR3 protein: CASSQEGSTSYNEQFF. The CDR3 region has the DNA TGTGCCAGCAGCCAAGAGGGATCTACCTCCTACAATGAGCAGTTCTTC.

At least ten counts were recorded for this clonotype. This sequence joins TRBV11-3 and TRBJ2-1; TRBD2 matches at 7 bases. The CDR3 extends over 16 amino acids. V lost 1 base, J lost 2 bases, and 5 bases stayed unmatched. Germline-derived CDR1 and CDR2 are SGHNT and YENEEA. This CDR3 is CASSLGDSGPYNEQFF. The DNA for the CDR3 is TGTGCCAGCAGCTTAGGAGATAGCGGGCCCTACAATGAGCAGTTCTTC.

The chain employs TRBV2 and TRBJ2-5; TRBD2 aligns across 8 bases. The germline CDR1 and CDR2 sequences are SNHLY and FYNNEI. V gave up 1 base and J gave up 5 bases; unmatched junction bases: 0. The CDR3 loop spans 13 amino acids. CDR3 DNA: TGTGCCAGCAGTGAAGAGCGGGGGGAGACCCAGTACTTC. This translates into CASSEERGETQYF.